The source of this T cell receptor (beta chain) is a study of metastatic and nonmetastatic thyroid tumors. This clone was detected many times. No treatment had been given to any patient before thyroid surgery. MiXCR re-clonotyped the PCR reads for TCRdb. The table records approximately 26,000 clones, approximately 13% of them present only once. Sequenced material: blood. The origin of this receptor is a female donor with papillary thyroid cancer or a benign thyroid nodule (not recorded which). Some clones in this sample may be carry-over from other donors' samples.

The CDR3 reads CASSSRGPGRGTEAFF. The DNA for the CDR3 is TGTGCCAGCAGTTCCCGGGGCCCTGGGAGGGGCACTGAAGCTTTCTTT. The gene calls are TRBV28 and TRBJ1-1; possible D gene TRBD1, 5 bases. V was clipped by 4 bases and J by 4 bases, with 19 bases between them. CDR1 MDHEN and CDR2 SYDVKM come from the germline V gene. The CDR3 is made up of 16 amino acids. The complete variable domain, with remaining parts taken from reference TRBV28 and TRBJ1-1, reads DVKVTQSSRYLVKRTGEKVFLECVQDMDHENMFWYRQDPGLGLRLIYFSYDVKMKEKGDIPEGYSVSREKKERFSLILESASTNQTSMYLCASSSRGPGRGTEAFFGQGTRLTVV.